These 18 T cell receptor beta chains were sequenced from one sample in a study of cytomegalovirus exposure and HLA in healthy donors. A multiplex PCR was run with 60 Vbeta primers and 13 Jbeta primers. Some clones are missing from TCRdb's copy, which holds only in-frame ones; the method was immunoSEQ multiplex PCR. The table includes 130,000 to 150,000 clones, under 90% detected once. Sequencing was carried out using PBMCs. All receptors derive from a middle-aged man in good health and CMV-seronegative.

CDR3 protein: CASSLQGSTDTQYF. The CDR3, as DNA: TGCGCCAGCAGCCTACAGGGGTCCACAGATACGCAGTATTTT. The chain carries TRBV5-1 and TRBJ2-3, with TRBD1 matching 7 bases. CDR3 size: 14 residues. V lost 4 bases, J lost 2 bases, and 4 bases stayed unmatched. The germline V gene has CDR1 SGHRS and CDR2 YFSETQ. The variable domain in full, with the rest retrieved from reference TRBV5-1 and TRBJ2-3, is KAGVTQTPRYLIKTRGQQVTLSCSPISGHRSVSWYQQTPGQGLQFLFEYFSETQRNKGNFPGRFSGRQFSNSRSEMNVSTLELGDSALYLCASSLQGSTDTQYFGPGTRLTVL.

The chain links TRBV9 to TRBJ1-1; D gene uncertain. Between the trimmed V and J ends, which lost 0 bases and 0 bases, there was a span of 9 bases. This CDR3 has 15 amino acids. Germline V gives CDR1 SGDLS, CDR2 YYNGEE. The CDR3 DNA reads as TGTGCCAGCAGCGTAGAGCCGGTCATGAACACTGAAGCTTTCTTT. It specifies CASSVEPVMNTEAFF.

This chain joins TRBV28 and TRBJ2-7, with D possibly TRBD1 on 7 matching bases. V dropped 11 bases and J dropped 7 bases, with 18 bases sitting between them. Germline values: CDR1 MDHEN, CDR2 SYDVKM. The CDR3 has 12 residues. In DNA form, the CDR3 reads TGTGCCTGCCAGGGGGGTCCGTGGGAGCAGTACTTC. Its protein product is CACQGGPWEQYF.

The rearrangement uses TRBV19 and TRBJ1-1, with D possibly being TRBD1 (5 bases). V lost 1 base and J lost 4, with 13 bases in between. Germline V gene sequence: CDR1 LNHDA, CDR2 SQIVND (reference sequence). CDR3 size: 15 residues. CDR3 DNA: TGTGCCAGTAGTATAGTCCAGCAGGGAGGCACTGAAGCTTTCTTT. Amino acids: CASSIVQQGGTEAFF.

The chain recombines TRBV5-6 with TRBJ2-5; 9 nucleotides align to TRBD1. Matching the DNA end better, TRBJ2-7 makes the J call doubtful. Per the germline V gene, CDR1 is SGHDT and CDR2 is YYEEEE. CDR3 size: 15 residues. DNA of the CDR3: TGTGCCAGCAGCTTGTTAGGACAGGGGAGTTTCGAGCAGTACTTC. Encoded protein: CASSLLGQGSFEQYF.

J is TRBJ2-7 and V is TRBV7-9; 7 nucleotides align to TRBD1. Trimming cost V 3 bases and J 2 bases; bases outside gene matches: 1. The germline gives CDR1 SEHNR, CDR2 FQNEAQ (reference sequence). CDR3 length equals 13 residues. This CDR3 reads CASSFQGAYEQYF. The CDR3, as DNA: TGTGCCAGCAGCTTTCAGGGGGCCTACGAGCAGTACTTC.

This clone was seen only once. This chain connects TRBV7-8 to TRBJ1-2; 7 bases map to TRBD1. The CDR3 has 17 residues. Trimming removed 2 bases from V and 5 bases from J; junction bases left unmatched: 14. Per germline, CDR1 SGHVS and CDR2 FQNEAQ. CDR3 coding DNA: TGTGCCAGCAGCTTACTCTATACGGGTGGGACAGAATATGGCTACACCTTC. As protein: CASSLLYTGGTEYGYTF.

The chain has TRBV19 and TRBJ2-3; 10 nucleotides agree with TRBD1. Germline V gene data show CDR1 as LNHDA and CDR2 as SQIVND (reference sequence). The ends lost 9 bases at V and 4 bases at J; junction bases unmatched: 7. CDR3 length: 14 amino acids. The CDR3 region is CASSDRGRADTQYF. The CDR3 bases are TGTGCCAGCAGTGACAGGGGGCGGGCAGATACGCAGTATTTT.

This clone occurred a few times. The V and J genes are TRBV4-3 and TRBJ2-5, with 7 bases that match TRBD1. With V trimmed by 1 base and J by 1 base, 9 bases remained unmatched. Looked up from germline, CDR1 is LGHNA and CDR2 is YSLEER. The CDR3 has 17 residues. In DNA, the CDR3 is TGCGCCAGCAGCCAAGGGCCGACAGGGAGTAGCCAAGAGACCCAGTACTTC. Amino acids: CASSQGPTGSSQETQYF.

V usage is TRBV4-1 and J usage is TRBJ1-2; a possible D gene is TRBD1 (6 bases). The CDR3 covers 12 residues. The V end was cut by 5 bases, the J end by 8 bases, with 12 bases between. Germline V CDR1 and CDR2: MGHRA, YSYEKL. The CDR3 DNA reads as TGCGCCAGCAGCAATACAGGGTCCGGCTACACCTTC. The encoded protein is CASSNTGSGYTF.

The chain couples TRBV14 to TRBJ2-3, with D perhaps matching TRBD1 (6 bases). V shed 3 bases and J shed 6 bases, with 16 bases lying between them. Germline V gene sequence: CDR1 SGHDN, CDR2 FVKESK. The CDR3 length is 15 residues. In DNA form, the CDR3 reads TGTGCCAGCAGCCAGCTCCAGGGGACGAGGGATACGCAGTATTTT. This codes for CASSQLQGTRDTQYF.

V and J are TRBV10-3 and TRBJ1-4; 8 nucleotides agree with TRBD1. Germline assignment: CDR1 ENHRY and CDR2 SYGVKD. This CDR3 spans 15 amino acids. The V segment lost 2 bases and the J segment 6 bases; nucleotides outside the gene matches: 5. CDR3 in DNA: TGTGCCATCAGTGAGGGACAGGGAACATATGAAAAACTGTTTTTT. Amino acid sequence: CAISEGQGTYEKLFF.

The rearrangement links TRBV7-9 to TRBJ2-7, with TRBD1 matching over 9 bases. The CDR3 is 14 residues long. The V and J ends lost 5 bases and 3 bases, in that order; junction bases with no gene match: 5. Germline V gene sequence: CDR1 SEHNR, CDR2 FQNEAQ (reference sequence). CDR3 nucleotide sequence: TGTGCCAGCAGCACGGGACAGGGTATCTACGAGCAGTACTTC. Amino acid sequence: CASSTGQGIYEQYF.

The chain couples TRBV11-2 to TRBJ2-7; D is uncertain. This CDR3 has 13 residues. Germline values: CDR1 SGHAT, CDR2 FQNNGV. V lost 4 bases, J lost 4 bases, and 11 bases lay in between. The CDR3 is CASSSYYGYEQYF. The CDR3 DNA is TGTGCCAGCAGCTCCTACTACGGTTACGAGCAGTACTTC. The whole variable domain, filled in from reference TRBV11-2 and TRBJ2-7, reads EAGVAQSPRYKIIEKRQSVAFWCNPISGHATLYWYQQILGQGPKLLIQFQNNGVVDDSQLPKDRFSAERLKGVDSTLKIQPAKLEDSAVYLCASSSYYGYEQYFGPGTRLTVT.

V and J are TRBV27 and TRBJ2-3, with 11 positions matching TRBD2. The germline CDR1 and CDR2 sequences are MNHEY and SMNVEV (reference sequence). V shed 1 base and J 0 bases; nucleotides not matched to a gene: 9. The CDR3 extends over 19 amino acids. The CDR3 region is CASSLYSSGGSFSTDTQYF. DNA for the CDR3: TGTGCCAGCAGTTTATACTCTAGCGGGGGGTCATTTAGCACAGATACGCAGTATTTT.

This clone came up a few times. The V and J genes are TRBV7-2 and TRBJ2-3; 7 positions match TRBD1. The CDR3 spans 15 residues. V lost 5 bases and J lost 3; bases outside the gene matches: 8. Germline V gene data show CDR1 as SGHTA and CDR2 as FQGNSA. The CDR3 loop reads CASSPDRRITDTQYF. Written as DNA, the CDR3 is TGTGCCAGCAGCCCGGACAGGAGGATTACAGATACGCAGTATTTT.

The V gene is TRBV28, the J gene TRBJ2-7; D may be TRBD1 (5 bases). Germline CDR1 and CDR2: MDHEN and SYDVKM. V lost 5 bases, J lost 3 bases, and 14 bases lay in between. The CDR3 has 14 amino acids. CDR3 nucleotide sequence: TGTGCCAGCAGTCCTACCAGGGTCCGCTACGAGCAGTACTTC. It specifies CASSPTRVRYEQYF. Variable domain in full (rest from reference TRBV28 and TRBJ2-7): DVKVTQSSRYLVKRTGEKVFLECVQDMDHENMFWYRQDPGLGLRLIYFSYDVKMKEKGDIPEGYSVSREKKERFSLILESASTNQTSMYLCASSPTRVRYEQYFGPGTRLTVT.

This chain links TRBV5-4 with TRBJ2-7; D is possibly TRBD2 (5 bases). The V end lost 0 bases, the J end lost 6 bases, and 13 bases lay between the germline ends. Looked up from germline, CDR1 is SGHNT and CDR2 is YYREEE (reference sequence). This CDR3 region has 14 residues. CDR3 in amino acids: CASSLGAARGEQYF. The CDR3 DNA reads TGTGCCAGCAGCTTGGGGGCCGCTCGGGGCGAGCAGTACTTC.